Following are 26 T cell receptor delta chains from one sample sequenced in a study of gamma-delta chains in newborns, infants, children. TCRdb called clones from the reads again using CATT. This table has thousands of delta-chain clones, less than 6% appearing once. The sequenced material came from blood. The receptor source for this set is a child who was a newborn, infant or young child, either healthy, febrile or measles-vaccinated (not recorded which).

As for this clone: A much larger clone sits a single nucleotide away, making a read error possible. The DNA is omitted, as the CDR3 cannot be located on it reliably, and the CDR3 follows TCRdb's listing. TRAV29/DV5 is the V gene, and the J gene was not called; the table's D call, TRDD3, has no DNA check behind it. The CDR3 has 21 amino acids, counting both end residues. Germline assignment: CDR1 NSMFDY and CDR2 ISSIKDK. The CDR3 spells CSVLLCSKRASYVAGARKLIF.

Concerning this clone itself: This sequence may be a read error, since a much larger clone differs from it by one base. The chain joins TRDV2 to TRDJ1, with D possibly TRDD3 on 5 matching bases. The CDR3 spans 17 residues. V lost 3 bases and J lost 4, with 23 bases in between. Germline CDR1 reads GEAIGNYY; CDR2 reads EKD. In DNA, the CDR3 is TGTGCCTGTGACCCCTTGCTTCTGGAGGATAATGTCGATAAACTCATCTTT. Amino acid sequence: CACDPLLLEDNVDKLIF.

On this clone itself: This probably arose from a read error, given a far larger clone one base away. The genes are TRDV2 and TRDJ1; 10 nucleotides line up with TRDD3. The CDR3 has 15 residues. Germline assignment: CDR1 GEAIGNYY and CDR2 EKD. The CDR3 here is CASDTVLGDTDKLIF. The CDR3 DNA is TGTGCCAGTGACACCGTACTGGGGGATACCGATAAACTCATCTTT.

Worth noting for this clone: This likely reflects a read error, since a far larger clone is one base away. This chain connects TRDV2 to TRDJ1; TRDD3 matches 10 bases. Germline CDR1 reads GEAIGNYY; CDR2 reads EKD. The CDR3 extends over 19 amino acids. The CDR3 sequence: CACGTVGGYAGGKSDKLIF. CDR3 in DNA: TGTGCCTGTGGCACCGTCGGGGGATACGCGGGTGGGAAGAGCGATAAACTCATCTTT.

Comments on this clone: Just one base apart from a much larger clone, this may be a read error. The chain uses TRDV2 and TRDJ1; TRDD3 agrees at 8 bases. The CDR3 is 15 residues long. Germline V lookup: CDR1 GEAIGNYY, CDR2 EKD. The CDR3 is CACGTLGILRDKLIF. The DNA of the CDR3 is TGTGCCTGTGGCACCTTGGGGATACTCCGCGATAAACTCATCTTT.

This clone has just a few counts. A much more abundant neighbour one base away suggests this may be a read error. The chain uses TRDV2 and TRDJ1; the match to TRDD3 covers 7 bases. Germline V gene sequence: CDR1 GEAIGNYY, CDR2 EKD. The CDR3 sequence is 17 residues long. Written as DNA, the CDR3 is TGTGCCTGTGGCACCGTGGGGATAATGAGGTACACCGATAAACTCATCTTT. Its translation is CACGTVGIMRYTDKLIF.

A few counts support this clone. A much larger clone is a single base away; this may be a read error. The chain recombines TRDV2 with TRDJ1; 7 positions agree with TRDD3. Germline V gene lookup returns CDR1 GEAIGNYY and CDR2 EKD. V lost 1 base, J lost 0 bases, and 16 bases stayed unmatched. This CDR3 has 19 amino acids. This chain's CDR3 is CACDTISTGEYLYTDKLIF. Here the CDR3 DNA reads TGTGCCTGTGACACAATTAGCACTGGGGAATACCTGTACACCGATAAACTCATCTTT.

Concerning this clone: Possible read error: a much larger clone is one base away. The sample contains more than one DNA sequence encoding this CDR3. The J gene is TRDJ1, the V gene TRDV2; D uncertain. The CDR3 is 14 amino acids. Germline CDR1 is GEAIGNYY and CDR2 is EKD. The CDR3 reads CACDTLLNTDKLIF. As DNA, the CDR3 is TGTGCCTGTGACACACTACTGAACACCGATAAGCTCATCTTT.

The rearrangement links TRDV2 to TRDJ1; TRDD3 matches 8 bases. After removal of 0 bases from V and 0 bases from J, the junction contained 17 bases not matched to a gene. This CDR3 comprises 20 residues. The V gene's germline CDR1 is GEAIGNYY and CDR2 EKD. DNA of the CDR3: TGTGCCTGTGACACCGTTCGGACTGGGGGTTATGGGGGGGACACCGATAAACTCATCTTT. It is translated as CACDTVRTGGYGGDTDKLIF.

The chain is built from TRDV2 and TRDJ1; 11 bases are shared with TRDD3. J was trimmed by 0 bases and V by 0 bases; bases with no gene match: 17. Germline CDR1 GEAIGNYY, CDR2 EKD. The CDR3 contains 21 residues. CDR3 in DNA: TGTGCCTGTGACACCCTTCCTACGGGTGTACTGGGGGATAGGAACACCGATAAACTCATCTTT. This sequence encodes CACDTLPTGVLGDRNTDKLIF.

The chain has TRDV2 and TRDJ1; TRDD3 agrees at 10 bases. Germline assignment: CDR1 GEAIGNYY and CDR2 EKD. The CDR3 runs to 18 residues. V gave up 0 bases and J gave up 0 bases; unmatched junction bases: 9. CDR3 sequence: CACDTVGTGGSNTDKLIF. For the CDR3, the DNA is TGTGCCTGTGACACCGTAGGTACTGGGGGATCCAACACCGATAAACTCATCTTT.

This clone was counted between two and nine times. The chain recombines TRDV2 with TRDJ1; 9 nucleotides agree with TRDD3. Germline V gives CDR1 GEAIGNYY, CDR2 EKD. The CDR3 contains 17 residues. J gave up 4 bases and V 0 bases, and 11 bases lay outside the gene matches. CDR3 region: CACDTLRGWGMIDKLIF. The CDR3 DNA sequence: TGTGCCTGTGACACCCTACGGGGCTGGGGGATGATCGATAAACTCATCTTT.

As for this clone: This may come from a read error, since a much larger clone is one base off. This CDR3 is also generated by other DNA sequences in the sample. The genes are TRDV2 and TRDJ3; 7 bases line up with TRDD3. The CDR3 length is 19 residues. With V trimmed by 0 bases and J by 0 bases, 7 bases remained unmatched. Germline CDR1 reads GEAIGNYY; CDR2 reads EKD. The DNA for the CDR3 is TGTGCCTGTGACACCCTACTTGGGGATAGCTCCTGGGACACCCGACAGATGTTTTTC. Encoded protein: CACDTLLGDSSWDTRQMFF.

Relative to its sample, this clone is medium-sized. The chain is built from TRDV2 and TRDJ2; 12 positions agree with TRDD3. Per the germline V gene, CDR1 is GEAIGNYY and CDR2 is EKD. This CDR3 has 19 residues. V lost 0 bases to trimming and J lost 3 bases; unmatched junction nucleotides: 10. DNA for the CDR3: TGTGCCTGTGACACCGTGGTAAAAACTGGGGGATACATGACAGCACAACTCTTCTTT. Translation gives CACDTVVKTGGYMTAQLFF.

The chain couples TRDV3 to TRDJ3; TRDD3 agrees at 11 bases. The J gene, missing from TCRdb, was assigned here through DNA to germline matching. Germline CDR1 reads TVYSNPD; CDR2 reads GDNSRS (reference sequence). V shed 5 bases, J shed 0 bases, and the junction held 3 bases outside the gene matches. There are 16 residues in the CDR3. The CDR3 loop is CAPTGGYSWDTRQMFF. DNA of the CDR3: TGTGCCCCTACTGGGGGATACTCCTGGGACACCCGACAGATGTTTTTC.

The chain joins TRDV2 to TRDJ3; a weak D match, TRDD3 (5 bases). Germline CDR1 GEAIGNYY, CDR2 EKD. V lost 2 bases, J lost 2 bases, and 15 bases lay in between. The CDR3 length is 18 residues. The DNA for the CDR3 is TGTGCCTGTGACAAACTACTGGAGAGCCCCTGGGACACCCGACAGATGTTTTTC. Translating it yields CACDKLLESPWDTRQMFF.

V and J are TRDV2 and TRDJ1; 10 bases are a match to TRDD3. Assignment of the J gene here rests on matching the DNA to germline, because TCRdb gives none. The CDR3 consists of 18 residues. CDR1 is GEAIGNYY, CDR2 EKD, per germline. J lost 0 bases, V lost 4 bases, and 13 bases had no gene match. The chain's CDR3 is CACETLTGGLIYTDKLIF. The CDR3 DNA reads TGTGCCTGTGAAACCCTTACTGGGGGATTGATATACACCGATAAACTCATCTTT.

This clone counts as medium-sized. CDR3 region: CACDTVGGIRKYTDKLIF. The CDR3 DNA sequence: TGTGCCTGTGACACCGTGGGAGGGATACGCAAGTACACCGATAAACTCATCTTT. V and J are TRDV2 and TRDJ1; TRDD3 agrees at 8 bases. The junction had 11 bases not matched to a gene; V was cut back by 0 bases and J by 0 bases. This CDR3 is 18 amino acids long. The germline V gene has CDR1 GEAIGNYY and CDR2 EKD.

Note on this clone: The junction does not match germline at one end; this may be a read error. The chain uses TRDV2 and TRDJ1; 10 nucleotides agree with TRDD3. TCRdb lists no J gene, so it was determined here by aligning the DNA to germline. The CDR3 is 19 residues long. The germline gives CDR1 GEAIGNYY, CDR2 EKD. The CDR3 loop reads CARDTVPEGDTPHTDKLIF. DNA of the CDR3: TGTGCCCGTGACACCGTTCCGGAGGGGGATACGCCCCACACCGATAAACTCATCTTT.

This clone was recorded a few times. The chain employs TRDV2 and TRDJ2; 8 nucleotides match TRDD3. The CDR3 loop spans 19 amino acids. From germline, CDR1 is GEAIGNYY and CDR2 EKD. J was trimmed by 0 bases and V by 1 base; bases with no gene match: 12. The CDR3, as DNA: TGTGCCTGTGACACGGTTGGTGGGGGATCCATCACTTTGACAGCACAACTCTTCTTT. It yields the protein CACDTVGGGSITLTAQLFF.

This clone was found a few times. This DNA translates differently at residue 17 from the TCRdb protein, which is that of a much larger clone; a read error is likely, and the protein shown is the DNA's own translation. CDR3 sequence (DNA): TGTGCCTGTGACACCGTACTGGGGGGATCTCAGTACACCGATAAACTCACCTTT. Translated, it gives CACDTVLGGSQYTDKLTF. This rearrangement joins TRDV2 to TRDJ1, with TRDD3 matching over 8 bases. CDR1 and CDR2 from the germline V gene are GEAIGNYY and EKD. CDR3 length: 18 amino acids.

The rearrangement uses TRDV1 and TRDJ1, with 9 bases aligning to TRDD3. The CDR3 is 18 amino acids. V was pared by 3 bases and J by 0 bases, with 11 bases of the junction left unmatched. Per germline, CDR1 TSWWSYY and CDR2 QGS. CDR3 protein: CALGEILLGEPYTDKLIF. DNA of the CDR3: TGTGCTCTTGGGGAGATACTACTGGGGGAGCCTTACACCGATAAACTCATCTTT.

This clone is labeled medium-sized (0.01 to 0.1%). The chain joins TRDV2 to TRDJ1, with 10 positions matching TRDD3. V lost 0 bases and J lost 6; bases outside the gene matches: 0. The V gene's germline CDR1 is GEAIGNYY and CDR2 EKD. This CDR3 region has 13 residues. The CDR3 protein is CACDTWGIHKLIF. In nucleotides, the CDR3 is TGTGCCTGTGACACCTGGGGGATACATAAACTCATCTTT.

By proportion, this clone is medium-sized (0.01 to 0.1%). The V call is TRDV1, the J call TRDJ1, with TRDD3 matching 10 bases. Germline V gene data show CDR1 as TSWWSYY and CDR2 as QGS. The CDR3 extends over 19 amino acids. After removal of 2 bases from V and 5 bases from J, the junction contained 17 bases not matched to a gene. The CDR3 protein is CALGESIPSILWGIDKLIF. The CDR3 bases are TGTGCTCTTGGGGAATCCATTCCTTCCATCCTCTGGGGGATAGATAAACTCATCTTT.

In regard to this clone: This DNA's translation and the protein TCRdb lists, from a much larger clone, do not match at residue 16, likely due to a read error; the protein shown is translated from the DNA. The chain employs TRDV2 and TRDJ1; D may be TRDD3 (6 bases). Germline loops: CDR1 GEAIGNYY, CDR2 EKD. CDR3 size: 18 residues. The CDR3 is CACDTVWGPQKYTDKHIF. Written as DNA, the CDR3 is TGTGCCTGTGACACCGTCTGGGGCCCCCAAAAGTACACCGATAAACACATCTTT.

In its sample, this clone is medium-sized. This chain uses TRDV2 with TRDJ1, with TRDD3 identical over 11 bases. V lost 3 bases to trimming and J lost 0 bases; unmatched junction nucleotides: 17. CDR3 length: 20 amino acids. The germline gives CDR1 GEAIGNYY, CDR2 EKD. This CDR3 reads CACDRLLGDMGSVYTDKLIF. The CDR3 nucleotides read TGTGCCTGTGACCGCCTACTGGGGGATATGGGTTCGGTGTACACCGATAAACTCATCTTT.